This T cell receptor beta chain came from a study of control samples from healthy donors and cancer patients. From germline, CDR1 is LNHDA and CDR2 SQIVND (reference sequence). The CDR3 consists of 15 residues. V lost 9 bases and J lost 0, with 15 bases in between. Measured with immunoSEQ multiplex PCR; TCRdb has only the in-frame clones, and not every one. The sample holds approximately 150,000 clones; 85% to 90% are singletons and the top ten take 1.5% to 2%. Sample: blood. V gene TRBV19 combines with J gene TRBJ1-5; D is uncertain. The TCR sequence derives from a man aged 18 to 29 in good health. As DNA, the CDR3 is TGTGCCAGCTCGGAACCTCCCTTTAGCAATCAGCCCCAGCATTTT. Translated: CASSEPPFSNQPQHF.